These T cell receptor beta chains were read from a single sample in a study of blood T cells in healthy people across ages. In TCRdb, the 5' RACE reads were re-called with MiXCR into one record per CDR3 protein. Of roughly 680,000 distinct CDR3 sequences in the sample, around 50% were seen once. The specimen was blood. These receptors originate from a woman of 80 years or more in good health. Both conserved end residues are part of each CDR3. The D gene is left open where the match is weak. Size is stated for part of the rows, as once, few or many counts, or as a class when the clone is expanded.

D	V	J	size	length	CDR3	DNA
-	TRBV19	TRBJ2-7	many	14	CASRLTGTMYEQYF	TGTGCCAGTAGACTGACAGGCACTATGTACGAGCAGTACTTC
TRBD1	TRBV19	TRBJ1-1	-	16	CASSIAGTGMNTEAFF	TGTGCCAGTAGTATAGCCGGGACAGGGATGAACACTGAAGCTTTCTTT
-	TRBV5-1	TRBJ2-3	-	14	CASTRDTNTDTQYF	TGCGCCAGCACCCGGGACACAAACACAGATACGCAGTATTTT
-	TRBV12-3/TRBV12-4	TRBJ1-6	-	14	CASRPGLLNSPLHF	TGTGCCAGCAGGCCGGGACTCCTAAATTCACCCCTCCACTTT
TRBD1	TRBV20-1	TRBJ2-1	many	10	CSTGDNEQFF	TGCAGCACAGGGGACAATGAGCAGTTCTTC
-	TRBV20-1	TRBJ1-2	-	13	CSARDNRNYGYTF	TGCAGTGCTAGAGATAACCGCAACTATGGCTACACCTTC
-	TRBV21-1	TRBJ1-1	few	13	CASSKEANTEAFF	TGTGCCAGCAGCAAAGAGGCGAACACTGAAGCTTTCTTT
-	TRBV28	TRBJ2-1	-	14	CASIRGGKPNEQFF	TGTGCCAGCATCAGGGGGGGAAAACCCAATGAGCAGTTCTTC
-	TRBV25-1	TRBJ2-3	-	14	CASSGDNPTDTQYF	TGTGCCAGCAGTGGGGACAACCCCACAGATACGCAGTATTTT
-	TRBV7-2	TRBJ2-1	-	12	CASSSEGSSEFF	TGTGCCAGCAGCTCAGAAGGGTCTAGCGAGTTCTTC
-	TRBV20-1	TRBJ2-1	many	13	CSARNFGGNEQFF	TGCAGTGCTAGGAACTTTGGTGGAAACGAGCAGTTCTTC
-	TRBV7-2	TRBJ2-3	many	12	CASSVQGGRQYF	TGTGCCAGCAGCGTACAAGGTGGGAGGCAGTATTTT
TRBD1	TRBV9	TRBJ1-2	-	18	CASSVDPDAGQGAQGYTF	TGTGCCAGCAGCGTAGACCCTGACGCGGGACAGGGGGCGCAGGGCTACACCTTC
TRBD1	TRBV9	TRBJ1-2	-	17	CASSPNYPTGGAYGYTF	TGTGCCAGCAGCCCTAACTACCCGACAGGGGGCGCGTATGGCTACACCTTC